This TCR beta chain originates from a study of blood T cell repertoires in COVID-19. Assay used: immunoSEQ multiplex PCR; TCRdb lists only in-frame clones, some missing. The repertoire has about 190,000 clones, around 80% of them found once; the top ten carry over 13%. The germline V gene has CDR1 MNHEY and CDR2 SMNVEV (reference sequence). The trim removed 5 bases at V and 1 base at J, leaving 7 bases unmatched. The CDR3 sequence is 15 residues long. Input material: peripheral blood. This chain joins TRBV27 and TRBJ2-7; 8 nucleotides agree with TRBD1. This TCR derives from a young man with active or convalescent COVID-19. CDR3 nucleotides: TGTGCCAGCAGTGGGCCAGGGGGCCCTTCCTACGAGCAGTACTTC. This encodes CASSGPGGPSYEQYF.